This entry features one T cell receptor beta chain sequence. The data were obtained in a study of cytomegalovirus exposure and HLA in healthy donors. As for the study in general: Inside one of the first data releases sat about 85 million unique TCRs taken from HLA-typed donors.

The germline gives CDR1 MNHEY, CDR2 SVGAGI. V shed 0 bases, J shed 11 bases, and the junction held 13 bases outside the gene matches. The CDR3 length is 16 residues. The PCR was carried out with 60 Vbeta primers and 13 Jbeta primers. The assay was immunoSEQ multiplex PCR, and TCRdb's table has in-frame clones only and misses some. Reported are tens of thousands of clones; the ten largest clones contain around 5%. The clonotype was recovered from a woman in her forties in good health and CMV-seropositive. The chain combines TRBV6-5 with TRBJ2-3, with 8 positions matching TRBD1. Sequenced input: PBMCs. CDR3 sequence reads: CASSYSVRSGGMKQYF. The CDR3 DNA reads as TGTGCCAGCAGTTACTCTGTCCGGTCAGGGGGCATGAAGCAGTATTTT.